In this sample, the clone carrying this T cell receptor beta chain turned up a few times. Antigen: not known. Investigators reverse transcribed all isolated RNA, so they sequenced expressed TCRB transcripts. Some clones are missing from TCRdb's copy, which holds only in-frame ones; the method was immunoSEQ multiplex PCR. Of around 150,000 clones listed, about 8.5% are singletons. The entry originates in a study of beta chain features in type 1 diabetes. This CDR3 is built from 16 residues. V lost 0 bases to trimming and J lost 10 bases; unmatched junction nucleotides: 6. From germline, CDR1 is SGHTA and CDR2 FQGNSA. Study-level results: VDJ junctions in type 1 diabetes patients carried more deletions and fewer insertions.

The sample was central memory CD4+ T cells from blood. The J gene is TRBJ2-2, the V gene TRBV7-2, with 12 bases that match TRBD2. This sequence originates from a man younger than 30 in good health. CDR3: CASSLALASGGEELFF. Here the CDR3 DNA reads TGTGCCAGCAGCTTAGCGCTCGCTAGCGGGGGGGAGGAGCTGTTTTTT.